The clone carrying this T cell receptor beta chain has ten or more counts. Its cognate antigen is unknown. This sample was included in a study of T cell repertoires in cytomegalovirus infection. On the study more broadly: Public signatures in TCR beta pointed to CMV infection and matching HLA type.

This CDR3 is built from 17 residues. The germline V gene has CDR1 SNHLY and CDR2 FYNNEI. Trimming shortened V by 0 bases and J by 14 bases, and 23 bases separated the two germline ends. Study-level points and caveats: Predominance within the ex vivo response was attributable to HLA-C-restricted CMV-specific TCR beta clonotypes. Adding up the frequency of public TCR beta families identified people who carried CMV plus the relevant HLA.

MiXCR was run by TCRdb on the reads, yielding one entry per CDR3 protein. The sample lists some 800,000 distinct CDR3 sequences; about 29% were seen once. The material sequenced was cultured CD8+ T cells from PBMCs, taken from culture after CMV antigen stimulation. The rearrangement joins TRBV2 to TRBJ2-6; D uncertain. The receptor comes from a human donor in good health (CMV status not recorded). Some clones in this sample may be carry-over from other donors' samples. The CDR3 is CASSEAGLRSPWVILTF. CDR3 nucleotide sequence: TGTGCCAGCAGTGAAGCGGGGTTGCGCTCACCCTGGGTTATCCTGACTTTC.